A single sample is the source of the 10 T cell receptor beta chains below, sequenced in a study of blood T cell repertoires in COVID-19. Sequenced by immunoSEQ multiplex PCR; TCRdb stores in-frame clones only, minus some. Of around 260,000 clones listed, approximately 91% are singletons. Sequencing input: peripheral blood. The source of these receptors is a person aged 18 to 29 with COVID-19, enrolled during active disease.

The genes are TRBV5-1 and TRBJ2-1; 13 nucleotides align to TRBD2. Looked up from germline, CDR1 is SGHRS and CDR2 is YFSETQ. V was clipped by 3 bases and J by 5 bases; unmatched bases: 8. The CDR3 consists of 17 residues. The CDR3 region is CASSSGTSGKGDNEQFF. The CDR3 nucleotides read TGCGCCAGCAGCTCCGGGACTAGCGGGAAAGGGGACAATGAGCAGTTCTTC.

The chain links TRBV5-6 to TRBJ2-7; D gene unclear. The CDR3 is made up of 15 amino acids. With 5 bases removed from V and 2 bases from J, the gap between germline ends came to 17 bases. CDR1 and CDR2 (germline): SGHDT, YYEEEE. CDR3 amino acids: CASSRGLGSPYEQYF. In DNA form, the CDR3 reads TGTGCCAGCAGTCGCGGCCTGGGTTCACCCTACGAGCAGTACTTC.

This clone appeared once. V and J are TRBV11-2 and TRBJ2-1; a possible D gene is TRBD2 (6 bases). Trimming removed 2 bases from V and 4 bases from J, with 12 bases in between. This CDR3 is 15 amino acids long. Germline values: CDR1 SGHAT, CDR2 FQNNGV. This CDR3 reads CASSLSSGGYNEQFF. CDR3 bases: TGTGCCAGCAGCTTAAGCAGTGGGGGGTACAATGAGCAGTTCTTC.

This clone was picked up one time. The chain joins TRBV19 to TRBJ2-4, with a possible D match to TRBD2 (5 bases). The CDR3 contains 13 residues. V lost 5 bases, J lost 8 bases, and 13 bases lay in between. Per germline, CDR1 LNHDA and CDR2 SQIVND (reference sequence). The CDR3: CASSGVKGDIQYF. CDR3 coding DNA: TGTGCCAGTAGTGGAGTAAAGGGAGACATTCAGTACTTC.

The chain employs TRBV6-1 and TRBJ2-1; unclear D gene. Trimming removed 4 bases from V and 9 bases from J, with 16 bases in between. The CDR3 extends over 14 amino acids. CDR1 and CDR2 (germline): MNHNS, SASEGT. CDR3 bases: TGTGCCAGCAGTGTAGCTAATGAGCGTGGTGAGCAGTTCTTC. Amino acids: CASSVANERGEQFF.

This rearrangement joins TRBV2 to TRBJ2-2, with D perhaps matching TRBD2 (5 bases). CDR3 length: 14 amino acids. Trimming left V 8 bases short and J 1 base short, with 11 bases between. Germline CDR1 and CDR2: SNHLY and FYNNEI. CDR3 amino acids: CASAESGNTGELFF. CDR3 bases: TGTGCCAGCGCCGAGAGCGGGAACACCGGGGAGCTGTTTTTT.

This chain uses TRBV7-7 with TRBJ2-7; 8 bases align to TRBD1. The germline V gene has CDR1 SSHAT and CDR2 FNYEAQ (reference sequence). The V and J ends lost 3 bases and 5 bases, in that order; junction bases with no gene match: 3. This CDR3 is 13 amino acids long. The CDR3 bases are TGTGCCAGCAGCTTGACAGGGGCCAACGAGCAGTACTTC. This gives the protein CASSLTGANEQYF. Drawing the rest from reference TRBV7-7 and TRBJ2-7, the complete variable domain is GAGVSQSPRYKVTKRGQDVTLRCDPISSHATLYWYQQALGQGPEFLTYFNYEAQPDKSGLPSDRFSAERPEGSISTLTIQRTEQRDSAMYRCASSLTGANEQYFGPGTRLTVT.

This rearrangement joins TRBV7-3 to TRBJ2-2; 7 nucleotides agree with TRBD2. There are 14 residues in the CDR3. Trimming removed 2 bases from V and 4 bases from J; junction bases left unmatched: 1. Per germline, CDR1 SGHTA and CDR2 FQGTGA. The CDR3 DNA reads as TGTGCCAGCAGCTTATCGGGAGGCACCGGGGAGCTGTTTTTT. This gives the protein CASSLSGGTGELFF.

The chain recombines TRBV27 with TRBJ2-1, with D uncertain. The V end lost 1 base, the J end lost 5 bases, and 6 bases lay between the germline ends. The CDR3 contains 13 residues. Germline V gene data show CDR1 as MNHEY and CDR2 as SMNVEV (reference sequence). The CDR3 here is CASSLFADNEQFF. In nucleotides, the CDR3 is TGTGCCAGCAGTTTATTTGCGGACAATGAGCAGTTCTTC.

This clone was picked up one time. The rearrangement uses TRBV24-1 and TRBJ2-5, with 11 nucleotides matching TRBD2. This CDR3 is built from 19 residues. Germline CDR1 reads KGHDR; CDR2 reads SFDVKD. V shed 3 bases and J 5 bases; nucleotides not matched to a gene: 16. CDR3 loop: CATSDPRDSGRARGETQYF. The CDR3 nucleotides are TGTGCCACCAGTGATCCCCGGGATAGCGGGAGGGCCAGAGGGGAGACCCAGTACTTC.